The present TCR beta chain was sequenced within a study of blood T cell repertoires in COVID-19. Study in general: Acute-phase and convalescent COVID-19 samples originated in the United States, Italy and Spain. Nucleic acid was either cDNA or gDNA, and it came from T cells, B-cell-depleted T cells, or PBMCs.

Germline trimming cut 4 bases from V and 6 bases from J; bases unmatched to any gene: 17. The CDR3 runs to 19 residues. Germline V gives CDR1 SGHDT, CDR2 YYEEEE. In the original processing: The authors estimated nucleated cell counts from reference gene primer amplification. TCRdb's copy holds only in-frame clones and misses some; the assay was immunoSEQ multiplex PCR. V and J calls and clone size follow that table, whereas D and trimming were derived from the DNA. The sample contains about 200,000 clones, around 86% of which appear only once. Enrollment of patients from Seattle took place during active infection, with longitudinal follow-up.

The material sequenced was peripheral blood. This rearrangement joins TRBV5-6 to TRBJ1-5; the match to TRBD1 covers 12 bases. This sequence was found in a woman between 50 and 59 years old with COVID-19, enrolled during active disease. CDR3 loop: CASSHFSGQGARSGQPQHF. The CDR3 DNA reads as TGTGCCAGCAGCCATTTTTCGGGACAGGGGGCTAGGAGTGGTCAGCCCCAGCATTTT.